This T cell receptor beta chain was retrieved from a study of breast tumors, draining lymph nodes, adjacent tissues. Study-level findings and limits: Compared with lymph nodes, tumors were less diverse; compared with nontumor tissue, more. The data were judged consistent with most tumor T cells coming from lymph node and expanding in tumor. Luminal-like breast cancer showed significantly higher tumor–nontumor repertoire similarity than basal-like.

Axillary draining lymph nodes of breast cancer patients supplied the node samples. TCRdb reprocessed the multiplex PCR reads via MiXCR and lists one record per CDR3 protein. The repertoire consists of about 100,000 distinct CDR3 sequences, with 21% occurring once and the leading ten covering approximately 1.3%. V was cut by 3 bases and J by 5 bases, with 11 bases left in between. The CDR3 loop spans 14 amino acids. The germline V gene encodes CDR1 MDHEN and CDR2 SYDVKM. About this clonotype itself: The antigen is unknown.

Sample: axillary lymph node tissue. The origin of this receptor is a female donor with breast cancer. Some clones in this sample may be carry-over from other donors' samples. The V call is TRBV28, the J call TRBJ2-4, with D possibly being TRBD2 (6 bases). CDR3 coding DNA: TGTGCCAGCAGTTTCAGCGGGCACCAAAACATTCAGTACTTC. It encodes CASSFSGHQNIQYF.